The 13 T cell receptor beta chains below all came from one sample that was sequenced in a study of blood T cells in healthy people across ages. Through a sample-barcoded 5' primer and a J-beta primer mix, a second PCR was run for roughly 6 to 11 cycles. TCRdb recomputed calls from the 5' RACE reads with MiXCR, one row per CDR3 protein. This table has 600,000 or so distinct CDR3 sequences, roughly 48% appearing once. Sequenced sample: blood. These TCRs come from an elderly man in good health.

This chain uses TRBV6-6 with TRBJ1-1; tentative D call: TRBD1 (5 bases). This CDR3 region has 16 residues. Trimming shortened V by 0 bases and J by 1 base, and 12 bases separated the two germline ends. Looked up from germline, CDR1 is MNHNY and CDR2 is SVGAGI (reference sequence). The CDR3 bases are TGTGCCAGCAGTTACTCGATACAGGCCTCGAACACTGAAGCTTTCTTT. Protein product: CASSYSIQASNTEAFF.

The chain recombines TRBV5-1 with TRBJ2-1; TRBD2 is a possible D gene (6 bases). The germline gives CDR1 SGHRS, CDR2 YFSETQ. The V gene lost 2 bases and the J gene lost 3 bases, with 12 bases spanning the gap. This CDR3 region has 15 residues. CDR3 sequence: CASSLGDSNYNEQFF. The DNA for the CDR3 is TGCGCCAGCAGCTTAGGGGACTCCAACTACAATGAGCAGTTCTTC.

This clonotype was counted only a few times. This sequence joins TRBV20-1 and TRBJ2-7; no clear D. In germline, CDR1 is DFQATT, CDR2 SNEGSKA (reference sequence). Trimming removed 4 bases from V and 3 bases from J, with 4 bases in between. The CDR3 has 10 residues. CDR3 protein: CSAKYYEQYF. In nucleotides, the CDR3 is TGCAGTGCTAAGTACTACGAGCAGTACTTC.

A few counts support this clonotype. The V and J genes are TRBV7-9 and TRBJ2-5; D is uncertain. Trimming took 1 base from V and 5 from J, leaving 14 bases between them. This CDR3 has 15 amino acids. Germline V gene lookup returns CDR1 SEHNR and CDR2 FQNEAQ (reference sequence). In nucleotides, the CDR3 is TGTGCCAGCAGCTTAGTGTCCTCAGGTCGGGAGACCCAGTACTTC. Residues: CASSLVSSGRETQYF. The full variable domain, completed using reference TRBV7-9 and TRBJ2-5, is DTGVSQNPRHKITKRGQNVTFRCDPISEHNRLYWYRQTLGQGPEFLTYFQNEAQLEKSRLLSDRFSAERPKGSFSTLEIQRTEQGDSAMYLCASSLVSSGRETQYFGPGTRLLVL.

This clonotype was recorded at least ten times. The rearrangement links TRBV7-2 to TRBJ1-1, with TRBD1 identical over 9 bases. Trimming took 5 bases from V and 4 from J; bases not matched to a gene: 8. The CDR3 spans 15 residues. The germline V gene encodes CDR1 SGHTA and CDR2 FQGNSA. CDR3 coding DNA: TGTGCCAGCAGCGGACAGGGGCATCGGTCCACTGAAGCTTTCTTT. Protein product: CASSGQGHRSTEAFF.

The genes are TRBV29-1 and TRBJ2-2, with D unresolved. Trimming left V 2 bases short and J 0 bases short, with 10 bases between. The CDR3 contains 15 residues. From germline, CDR1 is SQVTM and CDR2 ANQGSEA. CDR3 protein: CSVESRSANTGELFF. CDR3 nucleotides: TGCAGCGTTGAATCCAGGTCCGCGAACACCGGGGAGCTGTTTTTT.

As to this clonotype: This clone may be a read error of a much larger clone one base away. The rearrangement joins TRBV27 to TRBJ2-1; D is perhaps TRBD2 (6 bases). V gave up 5 bases and J gave up 7 bases, with 15 bases separating them. Per the germline V gene, CDR1 is MNHEY and CDR2 is SMNVEV (reference sequence). The CDR3 is 14 amino acids. This chain's CDR3 is CASSAGRARNEQFF. CDR3 nucleotide sequence: TGTGCCAGCAGTGCCGGGAGAGCTAGGAATGAGCAGTTCTTC.

This clonotype was picked up a small number of times. The chain carries TRBV4-3 and TRBJ2-6; D unclear. The CDR3 is 17 residues long. CDR1 is LGHNA and CDR2 is YSLEER in the germline V gene. V was trimmed by 1 base and J by 2 bases, leaving 12 bases between them. The chain's CDR3 is CASSQGSAGTGANVLTF. The CDR3 coding sequence is TGCGCCAGCAGCCAAGGTTCCGCAGGAACTGGGGCCAACGTCCTGACTTTC.

This clonotype is a singleton in its sample. A junction boundary mismatches the germline segment, possibly from a read error. This chain uses TRBV7-2 with TRBJ2-4; 9 bases align to TRBD2. Matching the DNA end better, TRBJ2-7 makes the J call doubtful. The CDR3 totals 14 residues. Germline V gene sequence: CDR1 SGHTA, CDR2 FQGNSA. The CDR3, as DNA: TGTGTCAGCAGCTTAGCGGGAGACTACTACGAGCAGTACTTC. Protein sequence: CVSSLAGDYYEQYF.

The chain links TRBV20-1 to TRBJ2-5; 8 bases align to TRBD2. Per the germline V gene, CDR1 is DFQATT and CDR2 is SNEGSKA (reference sequence). With V trimmed by 0 bases and J by 1 base, 19 bases remained unmatched. This CDR3 is 20 amino acids long. CDR3 residues: CSARDLTSGSEVGPQETQYF. The CDR3 nucleotides are TGCAGTGCTAGAGATCTTACGAGCGGGAGTGAGGTGGGACCCCAAGAGACCCAGTACTTC.

At least ten counts were recorded for this clonotype. V and J are TRBV29-1 and TRBJ2-5, with D possibly being TRBD1 (6 bases). CDR3 length: 14 residues. Trimming pared 6 bases from V and 5 bases from J, leaving 19 bases between. Germline loops: CDR1 SQVTM, CDR2 ANQGSEA. Here the CDR3 DNA reads TGCAGCGTCCCGACAGGCCCAAGGATCGAGACCCAGTACTTC. The encoded protein is CSVPTGPRIETQYF.

This clonotype was recorded a few times. V usage is TRBV7-2 and J usage is TRBJ1-2, with D possibly TRBD1 on 5 matching bases. V dropped 0 bases and J dropped 8 bases, with 13 bases sitting between them. Per germline, CDR1 SGHTA and CDR2 FQGNSA. CDR3 length: 14 amino acids. The CDR3 DNA reads TGTGCCAGCAGCTTAGCTCCCGGGGGTGGAGGCTACACCTTC. Its translation is CASSLAPGGGGYTF.

In this sample, this clonotype turned up once. A much larger clone differs by one base, so this may be a read error. This likely comes from a read error, as the CDR3 has no conserved phenylalanine or tryptophan at its end. This chain links TRBV10-2 with TRBJ2-5; D gene uncertain. The V end was cut by 5 bases, the J end by 2 bases, with 9 bases between. The CDR3 contains 13 residues. In germline, CDR1 is WSHSY, CDR2 SAAADI. CDR3 residues: CASSRTKQETQYL. In nucleotides, the CDR3 is TGCGCCAGCAGTCGCACTAAACAAGAGACCCAGTACCTC.